Below, 15 T cell receptor beta chains from the same sample are listed, as sequenced in a study of T cells in Graves' hyperthyroidism and ophthalmopathy. From RNA transcripts, TCR beta CDR3 regions were amplified. Primed by the HTBI set, a first-round RT-PCR was run on the TCR CDR3. In TCRdb, the multiplex PCR reads were re-called with MiXCR into one record per CDR3 protein. The sample has around 500,000 distinct CDR3 sequences, 13% to 15% seen once. The sequenced sample consisted of blood. All receptors come from a woman aged 40 to 50 with Graves' hyperthyroidism.

This clonotype was seen ten or more times. The chain links TRBV9 to TRBJ1-2, with a weak D call TRBD1 (6 bases). Germline V gene data show CDR1 as SGDLS and CDR2 as YYNGEE. This CDR3 contains 12 residues. V was trimmed by 1 base and J by 5 bases, leaving 6 bases between them. Written as DNA, the CDR3 is TGTGCCAGCAGCGTACAGGGGTATGGCTACACCTTC. It is translated as CASSVQGYGYTF.

This clonotype turned up a few times. This chain uses TRBV30 with TRBJ1-2; 9 bases are shared with TRBD1. The V gene's germline CDR1 is GTSNPN and CDR2 SVGIG (reference sequence). V shed 3 bases, J shed 4 bases, and the junction held 6 bases outside the gene matches. The CDR3 totals 14 residues. This CDR3 is CAWRVTGGIYGYTF. The CDR3 DNA reads TGTGCCTGGAGGGTGACAGGGGGTATCTATGGCTACACCTTC.

This clonotype was detected only a few times. The genes are TRBV6-1 and TRBJ2-1; 12 bases match TRBD2. Germline V gene data show CDR1 as MNHNS and CDR2 as SASEGT. Trimming at V came to 4 bases and at J to 0 bases, leaving 4 bases not matched to a gene. The length of the CDR3 is 17 residues. DNA of the CDR3: TGTGCCAGCAGTGCTTCTAGCGGGAGGGCCTCCTACAATGAGCAGTTCTTC. Residues: CASSASSGRASYNEQFF.

Many counts were recorded for this clonotype. The J gene is TRBJ2-3, the V gene TRBV12-3 or TRBV12-4; 9 bases align to TRBD1. This CDR3 has 14 amino acids. The V gene end was trimmed by 4 bases and the J gene end by 6 bases; junction bases not matched to a gene: 5. The CDR3 DNA reads TGTGCCAGCAGTTACAGGGGGCACATGGATACGCAGTATTTT. Translation gives CASSYRGHMDTQYF.

This clonotype appeared many times. This chain links TRBV28 with TRBJ1-2, with 7 bases matching TRBD1. CDR1 is MDHEN and CDR2 is SYDVKM in the germline V gene. The CDR3 runs 14 residues. V shed 6 bases and J 4 bases; nucleotides not matched to a gene: 8. The CDR3 spells CASSLRQGSYGYTF. In DNA form, the CDR3 reads TGTGCCAGCAGCCTCCGACAGGGTAGCTATGGCTACACCTTC.

This clonotype has at least ten counts. The chain uses TRBV20-1 and TRBJ2-1, with D tentatively TRBD2 (6 bases). The CDR3 runs to 15 residues. V was trimmed by 5 bases and J by 9 bases, leaving 23 bases between them. Germline CDR1 reads DFQATT; CDR2 reads SNEGSKA (reference sequence). The CDR3: CSAGLTGTVTSEQFF. As DNA, the CDR3 is TGCAGTGCTGGACTCACCGGGACTGTTACCAGTGAGCAGTTCTTC.

This chain connects TRBV5-5 to TRBJ2-2; D is ambiguous. The V and J ends lost 1 base and 4 bases respectively, with 17 bases between them. The CDR3 is 17 residues long. Germline V gives CDR1 SGHKS, CDR2 YYEKEE (reference sequence). The CDR3 DNA reads as TGTGCCAGCAGCTTGTCAGTCACGGATAAACTCACCGGGGAGCTGTTTTTT. This gives the protein CASSLSVTDKLTGELFF.

This clonotype has just a few counts. The chain is built from TRBV27 and TRBJ2-3; TRBD2 is a possible D gene (5 bases). Looked up from germline, CDR1 is MNHEY and CDR2 is SMNVEV (reference sequence). The V gene lost 8 bases and the J gene lost 0 bases, with 9 bases spanning the gap. The CDR3 runs 13 residues. For the CDR3, the DNA is TGTGCCAGCGGACCTAGCAGCACAGATACGCAGTATTTT. This sequence encodes CASGPSSTDTQYF.

In DNA, the CDR3 is TGTGCCAGCAGCCCCCCGTCGGCGGGACGGACAGATACGCAGTATTTT. Residues: CASSPPSAGRTDTQYF. The rearrangement uses TRBV7-9 and TRBJ2-3; D might be TRBD2 (6 bases). The V and J ends lost 5 bases and 3 bases respectively, with 18 bases between them. Looked up from germline, CDR1 is SEHNR and CDR2 is FQNEAQ (reference sequence). CDR3 length: 16 residues.

The chain uses TRBV20-1 and TRBJ1-2; no reliable D call. Trimming shortened V by 1 base and J by 0 bases, and 9 bases separated the two germline ends. Germline V lookup: CDR1 DFQATT, CDR2 SNEGSKA (reference sequence). CDR3 length equals 14 residues. The CDR3 reads CSARVGSSNYGYTF. The CDR3 nucleotides are TGCAGTGCTAGAGTGGGGAGCTCTAACTATGGCTACACCTTC.

The CDR3 here is CASSLTTSGGADTQYF. Here the CDR3 DNA reads TGTGCCAGCAGCTTAACGACTAGCGGGGGTGCAGATACGCAGTATTTT. The V call is TRBV7-3, the J call TRBJ2-3, with 12 bases fitting TRBD2. J was trimmed by 4 bases and V by 0 bases; bases with no gene match: 2. The V gene's germline CDR1 is SGHTA and CDR2 FQGTGA. The CDR3 extends over 16 amino acids.

This clonotype was picked up many times. J is TRBJ2-7 and V is TRBV3-1, with TRBD2 matching over 12 bases. Trimming cost V 1 base and J 11 bases; bases outside gene matches: 3. CDR3 length: 13 residues. Per the germline V gene, CDR1 is LGHDT and CDR2 is YNNKEL (reference sequence). Here the CDR3 DNA reads TGTGCCAGCAGCCAAGCTAGCGGGAGGGCGAAGTACTTC. Residues: CASSQASGRAKYF.

This clonotype showed up many times. The CDR3 bases are TGTGCCTGGAGTCTTTCCGGGGGAGGCAATCAGCCCCAGCATTTT. Its translation is CAWSLSGGGNQPQHF. This chain uses TRBV30 with TRBJ1-5; possible D gene TRBD1, 5 bases. Germline loops: CDR1 GTSNPN, CDR2 SVGIG (reference sequence). CDR3 length: 15 amino acids. Trimming shortened V by 2 bases and J by 2 bases, and 13 bases separated the two germline ends.

The chain combines TRBV3-1 with TRBJ2-6; possible D gene TRBD1, 6 bases. In germline, CDR1 is LGHDT, CDR2 YNNKEL (reference sequence). This CDR3 is 21 amino acids long. The V gene lost 1 base and the J gene lost 0 bases, with 22 bases spanning the gap. The CDR3 spells CASSQADSLRGPLSGANVLTF. CDR3 nucleotide sequence: TGTGCCAGCAGCCAAGCGGACAGCCTCCGGGGCCCCCTCTCTGGGGCCAACGTCCTGACTTTC.

This chain's CDR3 is CASSPGTGGNNSPLHF. In nucleotides, the CDR3 is TGTGCCAGCAGCCCCGGGACAGGGGGAAATAATTCACCCCTCCACTTT. The V gene is TRBV28, the J gene TRBJ1-6; 11 nucleotides align to TRBD1. Germline-derived CDR1 and CDR2 are MDHEN and SYDVKM. The CDR3 has 16 amino acids. V was clipped by 6 bases and J by 5 bases; unmatched bases: 6.